This TCR beta chain comes out of a study of cytomegalovirus exposure and HLA in healthy donors. Study-wide findings and caveats: Analyzed later, association rates of TCRs varied across HLA loci, with DRB1 most and HLA-C fewest.

Trimming took 1 base from V and 1 from J; bases not matched to a gene: 1. In germline, CDR1 is MGHRA, CDR2 YSYEKL. This CDR3 has 18 residues. The PCR had 60 Vbeta and 13 Jbeta primers. Clones were sequenced by immunoSEQ multiplex PCR, and TCRdb holds only the in-frame ones, with some missing. Among under 200,000 clones, about 90% were seen once, and the ten largest hold 1% to 1.4%. This clone was seen a few times. What it recognizes is unknown. The material sequenced was PBMCs. The sequence was collected from a boy younger than 10 in good health and CMV-seronegative. The chain links TRBV4-1 to TRBJ2-6, with 13 bases that match TRBD2. The CDR3 DNA reads TGCGCCAGCAGCCAAGGACTAGCGGGAGGTTCTGGGGCCAACGTCCTGACTTTC. Its translation is CASSQGLAGGSGANVLTF.